The clone carrying this T cell receptor (beta chain) was picked up many times. This CDR3 contains 14 residues. V gave up 0 bases and J gave up 5 bases, with 10 bases separating them. Germline V gene data show CDR1 as SNHLY and CDR2 as FYNNEI. These data originate in a study of regulatory T cells in long-lasting Graves disease. Time point: persistent/refractory GD, antithyroid drugs over 5 years with positive TRAb. PBMCs were the source of the RNA used for TCR sequencing. Sequencing libraries for TCR beta were prepared with iRepertoire HTBI primers and Arm-PCR of CDR3 regions. TCRdb used MiXCR to reprocess the multiplex PCR reads, holding one entry per CDR3 protein. This table has about 470,000 distinct CDR3 sequences, approximately 21% appearing once.

The V gene is TRBV2, the J gene TRBJ1-2; D is uncertain. The material sequenced was peripheral blood mononuclear cells (PBMCs), taken when the disease was refractory, from a patient treated with antithyroid drugs. The receptor was derived from a female donor with Graves disease. CDR3 bases: TGTGCCAGCAGTGAAGCTGGAGATAATTATGGCTACACCTTC. Translation gives CASSEAGDNYGYTF.